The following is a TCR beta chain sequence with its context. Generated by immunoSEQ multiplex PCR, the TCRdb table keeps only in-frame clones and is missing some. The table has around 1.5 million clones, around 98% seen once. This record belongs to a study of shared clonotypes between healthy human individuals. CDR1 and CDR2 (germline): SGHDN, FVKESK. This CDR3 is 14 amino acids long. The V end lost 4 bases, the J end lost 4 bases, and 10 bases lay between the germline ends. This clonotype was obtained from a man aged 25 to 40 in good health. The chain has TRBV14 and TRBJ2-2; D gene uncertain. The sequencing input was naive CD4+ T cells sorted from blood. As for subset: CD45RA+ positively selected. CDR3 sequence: CASSPTEVTGELFF. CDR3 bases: TGTGCCAGCAGCCCAACAGAGGTCACCGGGGAGCTGTTTTTT.